These 6 T cell receptor beta chains were sequenced from one sample in a study of radiation and T cells in renal cell carcinoma. Noted time point: blood 2 weeks post-SBRT. Indicated treatment: 15 Gy SBRT to primary tumor, nephrectomy 4 weeks later. Using immunoSEQ multiplex PCR, the repertoire was profiled, and TCRdb retains in-frame clones only, with some absent. The top ten clones hold less than 7% of a sample with roughly 75,000 clones, over 80% of them seen once. The material was blood, obtained from a patient whose treatment included radiotherapy and nephrectomy. All receptors come from a man aged 60-69 years with renal cell carcinoma.

Points on this clone: The sample contains more than one DNA sequence encoding this CDR3. This sequence joins TRBV27 and TRBJ2-1; no firm D call. Germline V CDR1 and CDR2: MNHEY, SMNVEV (reference sequence). The CDR3 loop spans 14 amino acids. V was shortened by 0 bases and J by 1 base, with 4 bases between the two germline ends. CDR3 bases: TGTGCCAGCAGTTTATCGGGATCCTACAATGAGCAGTTCTTC. This codes for CASSLSGSYNEQFF.

The chain joins TRBV18 to TRBJ2-1, with D perhaps matching TRBD2 (5 bases). V was cut by 2 bases and J by 5 bases, with 10 bases left in between. Germline V gives CDR1 KGHSH, CDR2 LQKENI. This CDR3 has 14 residues. CDR3 in amino acids: CASSPTAADNEQFF. The CDR3 DNA sequence: TGTGCCAGCTCACCAACAGCGGCGGACAATGAGCAGTTCTTC.

This chain links TRBV9 with TRBJ1-3; tentative D call: TRBD1 (5 bases). Per the germline V gene, CDR1 is SGDLS and CDR2 is YYNGEE. The germline V and J ends were trimmed by 4 bases and 4 bases, with 15 bases remaining between them. The CDR3 has 15 residues. The CDR3 sequence: CASSTVLGGGNTIYF. The DNA for the CDR3 is TGTGCCAGCAGCACGGTTCTTGGGGGAGGAAACACCATATATTTT. Drawing the rest from reference TRBV9 and TRBJ1-3, the complete variable domain is DSGVTQTPKHLITATGQRVTLRCSPRSGDLSVYWYQQSLDQGLQFLIQYYNGEERAKGNILERFSAQQFPDLHSELNLSSLELGDSALYFCASSTVLGGGNTIYFGEGSWLTVV.

The V and J genes are TRBV27 and TRBJ2-1; the match to TRBD2 covers 14 bases. This CDR3 has 16 amino acids. V shed 6 bases and J 5 bases; nucleotides not matched to a gene: 6. CDR1 MNHEY and CDR2 SMNVEV come from the germline V gene (reference sequence). This chain's CDR3 is CASRTQGLAGDNEQFF. The CDR3 DNA reads as TGTGCCAGCAGGACACAGGGACTAGCGGGAGACAATGAGCAGTTCTTC.

The V gene is TRBV4-1, the J gene TRBJ2-7; 10 bases are a match to TRBD1. The CDR3 sequence is 17 residues long. Germline CDR1 and CDR2: MGHRA and YSYEKL. Unmatched junction bases numbered 15, after V lost 8 bases and J lost 2 bases. CDR3: CASGPEYPGQGTYEQYF. The DNA for the CDR3 is TGCGCCAGCGGTCCTGAATACCCGGGACAGGGGACCTACGAGCAGTACTTC.

V and J are TRBV6-4 and TRBJ2-2, with D possibly being TRBD2 (5 bases). V lost 7 bases and J lost 0, with 9 bases in between. Germline V CDR1 and CDR2: MRHNA, SNTAGT. This CDR3 region has 14 residues. The CDR3 sequence: CASTKDSNTGELFF. The CDR3, as DNA: TGTGCCAGCACCAAGGACTCGAACACCGGGGAGCTGTTTTTT.